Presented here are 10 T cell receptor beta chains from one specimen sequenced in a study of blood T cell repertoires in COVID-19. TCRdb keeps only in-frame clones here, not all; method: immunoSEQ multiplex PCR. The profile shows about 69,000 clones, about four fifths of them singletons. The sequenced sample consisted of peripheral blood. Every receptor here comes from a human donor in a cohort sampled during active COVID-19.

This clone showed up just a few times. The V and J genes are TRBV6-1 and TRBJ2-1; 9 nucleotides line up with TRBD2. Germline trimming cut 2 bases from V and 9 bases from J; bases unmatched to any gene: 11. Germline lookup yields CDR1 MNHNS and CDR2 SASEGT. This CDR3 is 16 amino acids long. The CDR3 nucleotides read TGTGCCAGCAGTGAAAGGAGCGCGGGAGGGGCGACTGAGCAGTTCTTC. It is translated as CASSERSAGGATEQFF.

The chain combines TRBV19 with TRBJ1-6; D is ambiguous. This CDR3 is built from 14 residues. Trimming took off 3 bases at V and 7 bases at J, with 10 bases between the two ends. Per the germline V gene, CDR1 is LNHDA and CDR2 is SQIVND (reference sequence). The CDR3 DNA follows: TGTGCCAGTAGTATCCGAGGGCCCAATTCACCCCTCCACTTT. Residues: CASSIRGPNSPLHF. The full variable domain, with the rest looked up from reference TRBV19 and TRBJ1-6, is DGGITQSPKYLFRKEGQNVTLSCEQNLNHDAMYWYRQDPGQGLRLIYYSQIVNDFQKGDIAEGYSVSREKKESFPLTVTSAQKNPTAFYLCASSIRGPNSPLHFGNGTRLTVT.

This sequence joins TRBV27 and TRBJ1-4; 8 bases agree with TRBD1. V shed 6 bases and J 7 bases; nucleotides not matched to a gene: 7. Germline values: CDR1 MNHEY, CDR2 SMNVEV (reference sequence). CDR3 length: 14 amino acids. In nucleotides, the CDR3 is TGTGCCAGCAGGGACAGGGTACGGGGTGAAAAACTGTTTTTT. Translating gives CASRDRVRGEKLFF.

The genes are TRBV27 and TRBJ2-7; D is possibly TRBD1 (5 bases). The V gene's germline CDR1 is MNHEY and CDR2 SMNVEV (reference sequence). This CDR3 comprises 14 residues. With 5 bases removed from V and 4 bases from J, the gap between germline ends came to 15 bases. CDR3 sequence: CASSKSTAWYEQYF. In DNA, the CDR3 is TGTGCCAGCAGTAAGTCGACAGCGTGGTACGAGCAGTACTTC.

CDR3 sequence reads: CASSPDRSTDTQYF. The CDR3 DNA reads as TGTGCCAGCAGTCCGGACAGGTCCACAGATACGCAGTATTTT. The chain carries TRBV2 and TRBJ2-3, with 7 bases that match TRBD1. The germline V gene encodes CDR1 SNHLY and CDR2 FYNNEI. Trimming cost V 5 bases and J 2 bases; bases outside gene matches: 4. The CDR3 loop spans 14 amino acids.

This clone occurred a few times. The CDR3 DNA reads as TGTGCCAGCAGCGAGTCAGGCCAGCCCCAGCATTTT. Translating it yields CASSESGQPQHF. The V call is TRBV3-1 (or the pseudogene TRBV3-2), the J call TRBJ1-5; D unresolved. The V gene lost 5 bases and the J gene lost 7 bases, with 9 bases spanning the gap. Germline loops: CDR1 LGHDT, CDR2 YNNKEL (reference sequence). The CDR3 is 12 residues long.

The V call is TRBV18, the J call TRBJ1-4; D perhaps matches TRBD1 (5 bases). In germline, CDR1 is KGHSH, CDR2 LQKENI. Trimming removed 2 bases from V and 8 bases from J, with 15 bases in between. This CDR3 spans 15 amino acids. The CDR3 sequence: CASSPSAGRLEKLFF. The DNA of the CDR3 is TGTGCCAGCTCACCATCGGCAGGGAGGTTAGAAAAACTGTTTTTT. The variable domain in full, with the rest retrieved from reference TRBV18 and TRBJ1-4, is NAGVMQNPRHLVRRRGQEARLRCSPMKGHSHVYWYRQLPEEGLKFMVYLQKENIIDESGMPKERFSAEFPKEGPSILRIQQVVRGDSAAYFCASSPSAGRLEKLFFGSGTQLSVL.

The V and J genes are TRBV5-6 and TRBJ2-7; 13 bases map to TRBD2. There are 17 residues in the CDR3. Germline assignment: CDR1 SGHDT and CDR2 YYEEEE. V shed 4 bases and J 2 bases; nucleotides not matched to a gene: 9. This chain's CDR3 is CASSGDRGLAGTYEQYF. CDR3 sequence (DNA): TGTGCCAGCAGCGGGGACAGGGGACTAGCGGGAACCTACGAGCAGTACTTC.

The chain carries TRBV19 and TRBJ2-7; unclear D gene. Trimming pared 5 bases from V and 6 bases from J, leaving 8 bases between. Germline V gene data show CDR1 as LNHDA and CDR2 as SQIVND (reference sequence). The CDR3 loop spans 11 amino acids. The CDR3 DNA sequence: TGTGCCAGTAGTGCGTTTGGCGAGCAGTACTTC. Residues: CASSAFGEQYF.

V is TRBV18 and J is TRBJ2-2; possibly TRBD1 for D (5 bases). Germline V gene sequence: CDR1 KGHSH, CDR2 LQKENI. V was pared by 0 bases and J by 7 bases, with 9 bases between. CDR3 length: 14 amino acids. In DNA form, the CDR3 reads TGTGCCAGCTCACCACCGGCTCAGGGCGGGGAGCTGTTTTTT. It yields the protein CASSPPAQGGELFF.